The T cell receptor beta chain described here comes from a study of CD8+ T cells in alopecia areata. Study-wide context: At a dose of 5 to 10 mg twice daily, oral tofacitinib was given to treated patients. Study conclusions and caveats: On tofacitinib, scalp clonality and expanded CD8+ clones among top 100 fell significantly.

The treatment is: oral pan-JAK inhibitor, 5-10 mg twice daily. The investigators collected lesional scalp punch biopsies and peripheral blood from alopecia areata patients. The CDR3 spans 12 residues. Germline CDR1 and CDR2: MNHEY and SMNVEV (reference sequence). The germline V and J ends were trimmed by 4 bases and 4 bases, with 8 bases remaining between them. Sequencing used cDNA as its template, made by extracting RNA and reverse transcribing it. The assay was immunoSEQ multiplex PCR, and TCRdb's table has in-frame clones only and misses some. This sample has roughly 98,000 clones; 60% to 75% occur once, and the top ten carry 15% to 18%. About this clone: What it binds is unknown.

The TCR originated in a human donor with alopecia areata. This sample comprised CD8+ T cells sorted from blood, obtained at week 4, from a patient treated with tofacitinib. J is TRBJ2-7 and V is TRBV27; D is ambiguous. The CDR3 DNA is TGTGCCAGCAGTTCCCTTAATTACGAGCAGTACTTC. It encodes CASSSLNYEQYF.